The 8 T cell receptor beta chains given below trace back to one sample, sequenced in a study of blood T cell repertoires in COVID-19. This table comes from immunoSEQ multiplex PCR, and its TCRdb copy is limited to in-frame clones, with some not included. The table shows a few hundred thousand clones, with roughly nine tenths occurring only once. The specimen sequenced was peripheral blood. These receptors came from a woman in her thirties or forties who had recovered from COVID-19.

This clone was recorded at least ten times. V usage is TRBV19 and J usage is TRBJ2-3; D unresolved. This CDR3 has 11 residues. CDR1 is LNHDA and CDR2 is SQIVND in the germline V gene (reference sequence). Trimming stripped 5 bases from V and 6 bases from J, with 6 bases between. In DNA form, the CDR3 reads TGTGCCAGTAGTGTCGCGGATACGCAGTATTTT. It codes for CASSVADTQYF.

This sequence joins TRBV19 and TRBJ2-1; TRBD2 aligns across 11 bases. The CDR3 sequence is 15 residues long. Germline V CDR1 and CDR2: LNHDA, SQIVND (reference sequence). The trim removed 6 bases at V and 7 bases at J, leaving 8 bases unmatched. Written as DNA, the CDR3 is TGTGCCAGTAGCCTTAGCGGGAGGGTAACAAATGAGCAGTTCTTC. Amino acids: CASSLSGRVTNEQFF.

The rearrangement joins TRBV5-6 to TRBJ2-5, with TRBD1 identical over 9 bases. V lost 4 bases and J lost 4; bases outside the gene matches: 8. This CDR3 region has 15 residues. The germline gives CDR1 SGHDT, CDR2 YYEEEE. This CDR3 reads CASSLRDREAETQYF. CDR3 in DNA: TGTGCCAGCAGCCTCCGGGACAGGGAAGCAGAGACCCAGTACTTC.

V usage is TRBV5-1 and J usage is TRBJ2-3, with D tentatively TRBD2 (6 bases). The germline gives CDR1 SGHRS, CDR2 YFSETQ. The CDR3 is 14 amino acids. Between the trimmed V and J ends, which lost 0 bases and 6 bases, there was a span of 11 bases. DNA of the CDR3: TGCGCCAGCAGCTTGGCGGGAGCGGTCGATACGCAGTATTTT. Translating it yields CASSLAGAVDTQYF. The entire variable domain, with the rest obtained from reference TRBV5-1 and TRBJ2-3, is as follows: KAGVTQTPRYLIKTRGQQVTLSCSPISGHRSVSWYQQTPGQGLQFLFEYFSETQRNKGNFPGRFSGRQFSNSRSEMNVSTLELGDSALYLCASSLAGAVDTQYFGPGTRLTVL.

V and J are TRBV14 and TRBJ2-1; perhaps TRBD2 as D (5 bases). The V end lost 1 base, the J end lost 0 bases, and 10 bases lay between the germline ends. The CDR3 covers 16 residues. The germline V gene has CDR1 SGHDN and CDR2 FVKESK. The CDR3 nucleotides read TGTGCCAGCAGCCAAGTTACGGGGAGCTCCTACAATGAGCAGTTCTTC. As protein: CASSQVTGSSYNEQFF. Full variable domain (rest looked up from reference TRBV14 and TRBJ2-1): EAGVTQFPSHSVIEKGQTVTLRCDPISGHDNLYWYRRVMGKEIKFLLHFVKESKQDESGMPNNRFLAERTGGTYSTLKVQPAELEDSGVYFCASSQVTGSSYNEQFFGPGTRLTVL.

V gene TRBV12-3 or TRBV12-4 combines with J gene TRBJ2-1; no clear D gene. Trimming shortened V by 6 bases and J by 7 bases, and 13 bases separated the two germline ends. CDR3 size: 13 residues. CDR3 DNA: TGTGCCAGCAGGCCGGTCTATCTGAATGAGCAGTTCTTC. It yields the protein CASRPVYLNEQFF.

The V and J genes are TRBV11-2 and TRBJ2-5; TRBD1 matches 7 bases. The junction had 5 bases not matched to a gene; V was cut back by 0 bases and J by 1 base. The length of the CDR3 is 16 residues. Looked up from germline, CDR1 is SGHAT and CDR2 is FQNNGV. CDR3: CASSLDYGTVQETQYF. CDR3 sequence (DNA): TGTGCCAGCAGCTTAGATTATGGGACAGTCCAAGAGACCCAGTACTTC.

The rearrangement links TRBV3-1 (or the pseudogene TRBV3-2) to TRBJ1-5; D is unclear. Germline CDR1 LGHDT, CDR2 YNNKEL (reference sequence). The CDR3 contains 12 residues. Trimming took off 1 base at V and 4 bases at J, with 2 bases between the two ends. CDR3 sequence: CASSQANQPQHF. The CDR3 nucleotides read TGTGCCAGCAGCCAAGCTAATCAGCCCCAGCATTTT.